Below are 22 T cell receptor beta chains sequenced from a single sample in a study of cytomegalovirus exposure and HLA in healthy donors. Generated by immunoSEQ multiplex PCR, the TCRdb table keeps only in-frame clones and is missing some. The sample yields fewer than 350,000 clones, 85% to 90% seen once. The sample was PBMCs. The receptors here all came from a woman between 18 and 29 years old in good health and CMV-seronegative.

V is TRBV9 and J is TRBJ2-2; D call uncertain. Germline loops: CDR1 SGDLS, CDR2 YYNGEE. This CDR3 is built from 20 residues. The V gene lost 0 bases and the J gene lost 3 bases, with 24 bases spanning the gap. CDR3 nucleotide sequence: TGTGCCAGCAGCGTAGCTCGGCAAGCAGGTCACCGTGGTTACACCGGGGAGCTGTTTTTT. Amino acids: CASSVARQAGHRGYTGELFF.

This chain links TRBV5-1 with TRBJ2-1, with 14 bases fitting TRBD2. The junction had 0 bases not matched to a gene; V was cut back by 3 bases and J by 4 bases. The CDR3 totals 15 residues. Germline assignment: CDR1 SGHRS and CDR2 YFSETQ. CDR3 sequence reads: CASSWTSGRYNEQFF. In nucleotides, the CDR3 is TGCGCCAGCAGCTGGACTAGCGGGAGGTACAATGAGCAGTTCTTC. Supplemented by reference TRBV5-1 and TRBJ2-1, the full variable domain reads KAGVTQTPRYLIKTRGQQVTLSCSPISGHRSVSWYQQTPGQGLQFLFEYFSETQRNKGNFPGRFSGRQFSNSRSEMNVSTLELGDSALYLCASSWTSGRYNEQFFGPGTRLTVL.

The chain carries TRBV28 and TRBJ1-5, with D possibly TRBD1 on 6 matching bases. The CDR3 length is 18 residues. V gave up 1 base and J gave up 0 bases, with 16 bases separating them. Germline CDR1 is MDHEN and CDR2 is SYDVKM. CDR3 DNA: TGTGCCAGCAGTTTATTTAGGGGGGGGGATTATAGCAATCAGCCCCAGCATTTT. This sequence encodes CASSLFRGGDYSNQPQHF.

This rearrangement joins TRBV14 to TRBJ2-1; TRBD2 matches 7 bases. J gave up 1 base and V 3 bases, and 6 bases lay outside the gene matches. The CDR3 is 16 amino acids. Germline lookup yields CDR1 SGHDN and CDR2 FVKESK. CDR3 protein: CASSHLGGGSYNEQFF. The CDR3 coding sequence is TGTGCCAGCAGCCATCTCGGGGGAGGGTCCTACAATGAGCAGTTCTTC.

This chain connects TRBV19 to TRBJ2-2; D perhaps matches TRBD2 (5 bases). V was cut by 6 bases and J by 2 bases, with 10 bases left in between. The V gene's germline CDR1 is LNHDA and CDR2 SQIVND (reference sequence). The CDR3 totals 14 residues. CDR3 region: CASRNRGNTGELFF. The DNA for the CDR3 is TGTGCCAGTAGGAATCGGGGAAACACCGGGGAGCTGTTTTTT.

The chain joins TRBV25-1 to TRBJ1-4; 7 nucleotides match TRBD1. Germline loops: CDR1 MGHDK, CDR2 SYGVNS. V lost 4 bases and J lost 0; bases outside the gene matches: 2. The CDR3 has 15 residues. The DNA for the CDR3 is TGTGCCAGCAGTGGACAGGGTGCAACTAATGAAAAACTGTTTTTT. Its protein product is CASSGQGATNEKLFF.

V is TRBV11-1 and J is TRBJ2-1, with D hard to call. V lost 5 bases to trimming and J lost 6 bases, with 17 bases between them. Looked up from germline, CDR1 is SGHAT and CDR2 is FQDESV (reference sequence). CDR3 length equals 15 residues. The chain's CDR3 is CASSPSLATGNEQFF. CDR3 nucleotide sequence: TGTGCCAGCAGCCCCAGCTTGGCGACGGGCAATGAGCAGTTCTTC.

The CDR3: CASSQELGTRTTDTQYF. The CDR3 nucleotides are TGTGCCAGCAGCCAAGAATTGGGGACTAGAACTACAGATACGCAGTATTTT. The chain carries TRBV14 and TRBJ2-3, with 8 positions matching TRBD2. In germline, CDR1 is SGHDN, CDR2 FVKESK. The CDR3 runs to 17 residues. V trimming: 0 bases; J trimming: 3 bases; junction bases outside the gene matches: 8.

The chain combines TRBV23-1 with TRBJ2-7; a possible D gene is TRBD1 (6 bases). TRBV23-1 is an ORF, and what it does is uncertain. Trimming cost V 5 bases and J 0 bases, with 20 bases left between them. The CDR3 is 17 amino acids. The CDR3 nucleotides read TGCGCCAGCAGTTCGTTCCCGGACAGACGAATCTCCTACGAGCAGTACTTC. Its translation is CASSSFPDRRISYEQYF.

As concerns this clone: This same CDR3 is encoded by further DNA sequences in the sample. The CDR3 sequence: CASSYATGGDTEAFF. The CDR3 DNA reads as TGTGCCAGCAGTTATGCGACAGGGGGGGACACTGAAGCTTTCTTT. The J gene is TRBJ1-1, the V gene TRBV27; TRBD1 agrees at 9 bases. CDR1 and CDR2 (germline): MNHEY, SMNVEV (reference sequence). CDR3 length equals 15 residues. J gave up 3 bases and V 4 bases, and 6 bases lay outside the gene matches.

The chain carries TRBV4-1 and TRBJ1-1; 8 positions agree with TRBD1. The length of the CDR3 is 15 residues. The V gene's germline CDR1 is MGHRA and CDR2 YSYEKL. J was trimmed by 4 bases and V by 1 base; bases with no gene match: 5. CDR3 loop: CASSQAFRGRTEAFF. The CDR3 bases are TGCGCCAGCAGCCAAGCCTTCAGGGGGCGCACTGAAGCTTTCTTT.

This rearrangement joins TRBV29-1 to TRBJ1-1; D might be TRBD1 (5 bases). V lost 0 bases and J 7 bases, leaving 12 bases between the germline ends. Germline values: CDR1 SQVTM, CDR2 ANQGSEA. This CDR3 is 13 amino acids long. The CDR3 reads CSVEDGGWGEAFF. The CDR3 coding sequence is TGCAGCGTTGAAGATGGGGGGTGGGGTGAAGCTTTCTTT.

This clone was observed once. This chain joins TRBV9 and TRBJ2-1; D is unresolved. CDR3 size: 12 residues. Trimming left V 2 bases short and J 8 bases short, with 8 bases between. The V gene's germline CDR1 is SGDLS and CDR2 YYNGEE. This chain's CDR3 is CASSVSSDEQFF. DNA for the CDR3: TGTGCCAGCAGCGTGTCGTCAGATGAGCAGTTCTTC.

The rearrangement uses TRBV2 and TRBJ2-7, with TRBD1 matching over 11 bases. With V trimmed by 6 bases and J by 5 bases, 3 bases remained unmatched. Germline CDR1 and CDR2: SNHLY and FYNNEI. The length of the CDR3 is 13 residues. The CDR3, as DNA: TGTGCCAGCAGGGACAGGGGGCAGGACGAGCAGTACTTC. Translating gives CASRDRGQDEQYF.

This clone is a singleton in its sample. The V gene is TRBV28, the J gene TRBJ1-1; perhaps TRBD1 as D (5 bases). This CDR3 has 16 amino acids. The V and J ends lost 6 bases and 0 bases respectively, with 17 bases between them. Germline CDR1 reads MDHEN; CDR2 reads SYDVKM. CDR3 sequence (DNA): TGTGCCAGCAGCCTCAGGGTAGCACAGATGAACACTGAAGCTTTCTTT. The encoded protein is CASSLRVAQMNTEAFF. Together with reference TRBV28 and TRBJ1-1, the CDR3 gives the full variable domain: DVKVTQSSRYLVKRTGEKVFLECVQDMDHENMFWYRQDPGLGLRLIYFSYDVKMKEKGDIPEGYSVSREKKERFSLILESASTNQTSMYLCASSLRVAQMNTEAFFGQGTRLTVV.

The rearrangement links TRBV7-6 to TRBJ2-7; 9 bases align to TRBD2. The V and J ends lost 5 bases and 5 bases, in that order; junction bases with no gene match: 10. Germline V gene data show CDR1 as SGHVS and CDR2 as FNYEAQ. The CDR3 consists of 15 residues. CDR3 residues: CASSVFLAGSNEQYF. CDR3 in DNA: TGTGCCAGCAGCGTTTTCCTAGCGGGGAGTAACGAGCAGTACTTC.

The chain couples TRBV5-1 to TRBJ1-2, with 9 bases identical to TRBD1. The CDR3 loop spans 14 amino acids. Germline V gene sequence: CDR1 SGHRS, CDR2 YFSETQ. Unmatched junction bases numbered 7, after V lost 4 bases and J lost 6 bases. CDR3 sequence: CASSTGTGFDGYTF. For the CDR3, the DNA is TGCGCCAGCAGCACTGGGACAGGGTTCGATGGCTACACCTTC.

The CDR3 reads CASSLGPGQVSQPQHF. CDR3 coding DNA: TGCGCCAGCAGCTTGGGCCCGGGACAGGTCTCACAGCCCCAGCATTTT. This chain joins TRBV5-1 and TRBJ1-5; TRBD1 matches 8 bases. CDR1 is SGHRS, CDR2 YFSETQ, per germline. There are 16 residues in the CDR3. The V gene end was trimmed by 0 bases and the J gene end by 7 bases; junction bases not matched to a gene: 9.

V gene TRBV9 combines with J gene TRBJ1-1, with D tentatively TRBD1 (5 bases). CDR1 and CDR2 from the germline V gene are SGDLS and YYNGEE. V lost 0 bases and J lost 5, with 8 bases in between. This CDR3 region has 13 residues. CDR3 DNA sequence: TGTGCCAGCAGCGTAGCTACAGGTACTGAAGCTTTCTTT. Its protein product is CASSVATGTEAFF.

The V and J genes are TRBV4-1 and TRBJ1-3; D remains ambiguous. Germline lookup yields CDR1 MGHRA and CDR2 YSYEKL. V lost 0 bases to trimming and J lost 1 base, with 19 bases between them. The CDR3 runs to 19 residues. CDR3 sequence (DNA): TGCGCCAGCAGCCAAGATCTGAGGAGGGCATTGGTATCTGGAAACACCATATATTTT. The encoded protein is CASSQDLRRALVSGNTIYF.

This chain joins TRBV5-1 and TRBJ2-7, with D tentatively TRBD1 (6 bases). CDR1 SGHRS and CDR2 YFSETQ come from the germline V gene. Trimming removed 4 bases from V and 9 bases from J, with 14 bases in between. The CDR3 length is 12 residues. The CDR3 DNA reads TGCGCCAGCAGCGAAAACAGGGTCGGGCAGTACTTC. It yields the protein CASSENRVGQYF. The full variable domain, its missing parts supplied by reference TRBV5-1 and TRBJ2-7, is KAGVTQTPRYLIKTRGQQVTLSCSPISGHRSVSWYQQTPGQGLQFLFEYFSETQRNKGNFPGRFSGRQFSNSRSEMNVSTLELGDSALYLCASSENRVGQYFGPGTRLTVT.

This chain uses TRBV28 with TRBJ1-2; D gene uncertain. The germline gives CDR1 MDHEN, CDR2 SYDVKM. The CDR3 extends over 10 amino acids. V shed 10 bases and J shed 8 bases, with 11 bases lying between them. The CDR3: CATHALGYTF. CDR3 sequence (DNA): TGTGCCACCCATGCGCTCGGCTACACCTTC.